This is a list of T cell receptor beta chains from one sample in a study of T cells after posttransplantation cyclophosphamide. The repertoire was sequenced with immunoSEQ multiplex PCR; TCRdb's copy has only in-frame clones and lacks some. In total the sample includes more than 35,000 clones, none of them seen once. The sequencing sample was made of PBMCs. The receptors derive from a man in his fifties or sixties in good health, CMV-negative, and a related stem cell transplant donor. CDR3s include the opening cysteine and the closing phenylalanine or tryptophan. D genes are given only for firm matches. Not all rows give a size; the values are once, few, many and, for expanded clones, a class.

>few|TRBD2|TRBJ2-4|TRBV5-6
CASSWVLAGRGGNIQYF
TGTGCCAGCAGCTGGGTTCTAGCGGGGAGGGGGGGGAACATTCAGTACTTC
>many|NA|TRBJ2-3|TRBV11-3
CASSLASGDTQYF
TGTGCCAGCAGCTTAGCCTCGGGAGATACGCAGTATTTT
>many|NA|TRBJ2-2|TRBV4-1
CASSQLEWGGNGELFF
TGCGCCAGCAGCCAACTGGAGTGGGGGGGCAACGGGGAGCTGTTTTTT
>many|TRBD1|TRBJ2-7|TRBV27
CASSRDRGPFRYEQYF
TGTGCCAGCAGTAGGGACAGGGGGCCGTTTCGCTACGAGCAGTACTTC
>many|TRBD2|TRBJ2-7|TRBV6-1
CASSGVAGGSYEQYF
TGTGCCAGCAGTGGGGTAGCGGGAGGGAGCTACGAGCAGTACTTC
>NA|TRBD1|TRBJ2-7|TRBV5-1
CASSSTGTAYEQYF
TGCGCCAGCAGCTCAACCGGGACAGCATACGAGCAGTACTTC
>many|TRBD1|TRBJ1-5|TRBV7-6
CASSPGQDQPQHF
TGTGCCAGCAGCCCGGGACAGGATCAGCCCCAGCATTTT
>many|NA|TRBJ2-7|TRBV5-3
CARSARGETYEQYF
TGTGCCAGAAGCGCCAGGGGGGAGACCTACGAGCAGTACTTC
>many|NA|TRBJ2-7|TRBV6-6
CASSTGIETYEQYF
TGTGCCAGCAGTACCGGGATTGAAACCTACGAGCAGTACTTC
>many|TRBD2|TRBJ2-3|TRBV5-4
CASSRTSPRDADTQYF
TGTGCCAGCAGCCGGACTAGCCCCCGGGACGCAGATACGCAGTATTTT
>many|TRBD1|TRBJ1-1|TRBV5-5
CASSLTGGRFGNTEAFF
TGTGCCAGCAGTCTCACAGGGGGCCGGTTTGGGAACACTGAAGCTTTCTTT
>many|TRBD1|TRBJ1-1|TRBV23-1
CASSCPGTAKAFF
TGCGCCAGCAGTTGCCCCGGGACAGCGAAAGCTTTCTTT
>many|TRBD2|TRBJ2-7|TRBV6-1
CASSEGTSGRDEQYF
TGTGCCAGCAGTGAAGGGACTAGCGGGAGGGACGAGCAGTACTTC
>many|NA|TRBJ2-7|TRBV18
CASSPWGGADSYEQYF
TGTGCCAGCTCACCATGGGGCGGGGCGGACTCCTACGAGCAGTACTTC
>few|NA|TRBJ2-1|TRBV7-2
CASSLAATGAPYNEQFF
TGTGCCAGCAGCTTAGCGGCGACGGGAGCCCCCTACAATGAGCAGTTCTTC
>many|TRBD1|TRBJ1-2|TRBV7-2
CASSFGTGGDYTF
TGTGCCAGCAGCTTTGGGACAGGGGGCGACTACACCTTC
>many|TRBD2|TRBJ2-2|TRBV9
CASSVGGLAGVELFF
TGTGCCAGCAGCGTAGGGGGATTAGCGGGGGTGGAGCTGTTTTTT
>many|TRBD1|TRBJ2-7|TRBV27
CASSPQPGQGYEQYF
TGTGCCAGCAGTCCGCAACCGGGACAGGGGTACGAGCAGTACTTC
>many|TRBD1|TRBJ1-1|TRBV6-1
CASSKTGAPNTEAFF
TGTGCCAGCAGTAAGACAGGGGCCCCGAACACTGAAGCTTTCTTT
>many|TRBD2|TRBJ2-1|TRBV19
CASRLAGGNEQFF
TGTGCCAGTAGGCTAGCGGGGGGTAATGAGCAGTTCTTC
>NA|NA|TRBJ2-2|TRBV9
CASSVEASGELFF
TGTGCCAGCAGCGTAGAAGCCTCCGGGGAGCTGTTTTTT
>many|NA|TRBJ2-4|TRBV2
CASSEAQEVQYF
TGTGCCAGCAGTGAAGCGCAGGAGGTTCAGTACTTC
>NA|TRBD1|TRBJ1-5|TRBV5-8
CASTPVGGGGSNQPQHF
TGTGCCAGCACCCCGGTCGGAGGGGGCGGTAGTAATCAGCCCCAGCATTTT
>NA|NA|TRBJ2-1|TRBV29-1
CSVEQGPSSYNEQFF
TGCAGCGTTGAACAGGGTCCGAGCTCCTACAATGAGCAGTTCTTC
>many|TRBD1|TRBJ2-4|TRBV7-9
CASSPGQGLAKNIQYF
TGTGCCAGCAGCCCGGGACAGGGGCTAGCCAAAAACATTCAGTACTTC
>many|NA|TRBJ1-5|TRBV5-8
CASSQGLNQPQHF
TGTGCCAGCAGTCAGGGGCTCAATCAGCCCCAGCATTTT
>many|TRBD1|TRBJ2-4|TRBV5-6
CASRHRDRGFLAKNIQYF
TGTGCCAGCAGGCATCGGGACAGGGGGTTTCTTGCCAAAAACATTCAGTACTTC
>many|NA|TRBJ1-2|TRBV5-6
CASSLRRGGGYTF
TGTGCCAGCAGCTTGCGGCGGGGGGGCGGCTACACCTTC